These 5 T cell receptor beta chains came from one sample sequenced in a study of chemoradiotherapy in HPV16-positive cancers. Data came from immunoSEQ multiplex PCR; TCRdb stores just in-frame clones and leaves some out. The table has approximately 15,000 clones, 88% seen once. The starting material was blood, obtained from a patient who underwent chemoradiotherapy. Source of these receptors: a human donor with HPV-associated anogenital cancer.

The CDR3 protein is CASSPAGSWTGELFF. The CDR3 coding sequence is TGCGCCAGCAGCCCGGCAGGGAGTTGGACCGGGGAGCTGTTTTTT. The chain recombines TRBV5-1 with TRBJ2-2; D may be TRBD1 or TRBD2 (5 bases each). Germline V gives CDR1 SGHRS, CDR2 YFSETQ. Trimming left V 4 bases short and J 5 bases short, with 15 bases between. The CDR3 contains 15 residues.

This rearrangement joins TRBV30 to TRBJ1-5, with 9 bases fitting TRBD1. Germline V gene lookup returns CDR1 GTSNPN and CDR2 SVGIG (reference sequence). This CDR3 contains 13 residues. V lost 4 bases, J lost 7 bases, and 5 bases stayed unmatched. CDR3 sequence: CAWNRDREQPQHF. As DNA, the CDR3 is TGTGCCTGGAACCGGGACAGGGAACAGCCCCAGCATTTT.

The CDR3 reads CASTLGLAGQGVANEQFF. The CDR3 nucleotides read TGTGCCAGTACCTTGGGACTAGCGGGACAGGGCGTCGCGAATGAGCAGTTCTTC. The rearrangement joins TRBV19 to TRBJ2-1; 13 positions agree with TRBD2. Germline V gene data show CDR1 as LNHDA and CDR2 as SQIVND (reference sequence). The CDR3 totals 18 residues. Trimming removed 7 bases from V and 7 bases from J; junction bases left unmatched: 16.

This clone appeared a single time. The V and J genes are TRBV29-1 and TRBJ1-2, with unresolved D. Germline CDR1 is SQVTM and CDR2 is ANQGSEA. V was shortened by 3 bases and J by 2 bases, with 7 bases between the two germline ends. The length of the CDR3 is 12 residues. The CDR3 sequence is CSVEAENYGYTF. The CDR3 bases are TGCAGCGTTGAGGCGGAGAACTATGGCTACACCTTC.

The chain recombines TRBV28 with TRBJ1-2; possible D gene TRBD1, 5 bases. Between the trimmed V and J ends, which lost 6 bases and 2 bases, there was a span of 13 bases. The length of the CDR3 is 14 residues. Germline CDR1 and CDR2: MDHEN and SYDVKM. The CDR3 nucleotides are TGTGCCAGCAGGACAAGACAGTCCAACTATGGCTACACCTTC. This translates into CASRTRQSNYGYTF.